Only a few counts were recorded for the clone carrying this T cell receptor (beta chain). Its cognate antigen is unknown. This specimen comes from a study of CD4+ T cells in melanoma. Study-wide findings and caveats: Reportedly, melanoma neoantigen-specific CD4+ T cells showed varied differentiation states. CD8+ T cell, macrophage and B cell function reportedly correlated with neoantigen-specific CD4+ T cells.

Produced via immunoSEQ multiplex PCR; TCRdb's table is partial and in-frame only. The sample records about 15,000 clones, about 66% being singletons. Material: cells from a culture (not recorded whether cultured in vitro). The origin of this receptor is a human donor with melanoma.

CDR3 nucleotide sequence: TGCGCCAGCAGCCAAGAAGGGCCAGTGAATCAGCCCCAGCATTTT. It is translated as CASSQEGPVNQPQHF. The chain has TRBV4-1 and TRBJ1-5, with D unresolved. Trimming cost V 0 bases and J 4 bases, with 10 bases left between them. Germline lookup yields CDR1 MGHRA and CDR2 YSYEKL. The CDR3 length is 15 residues.